This TCR beta chain was profiled in a study of blood T cell repertoires in COVID-19. V lost 6 bases and J 1 base, leaving 12 bases between the germline ends. The CDR3 totals 14 residues. Germline CDR1 is KGHSH and CDR2 is LQKENI. This clone has just one count. Assay: immunoSEQ multiplex PCR; the TCRdb copy retains only in-frame clones and omits some. The repertoire has under 150,000 clones, 88% of them found once; the top ten carry 28%. The receptor's source is a human donor in a cohort sampled during active COVID-19. This sequence joins TRBV18 and TRBJ1-1, with TRBD1 as a possible D gene (6 bases). The sequenced sample was peripheral blood. The CDR3 reads CASSRRQENTEAFF. In DNA, the CDR3 is TGTGCCAGCTCCCGAAGACAGGAGAACACTGAAGCTTTCTTT.